The present T cell receptor (beta chain) was sequenced within a study of blood T cell repertoires in COVID-19 (TCRdb year 2020). General notes on the study: The collaborator samples originated in the United States, Italy and Spain and spanned the acute and convalescent phases of COVID-19. The material from the prospective study consisted of cDNA or gDNA derived from T cells, B-cell-depleted T cells, or PBMCs. Deeply sampled blood TCRbeta repertoires from subjects exposed to, actively infected with, or recovered from COVID-19 were included in the dataset. A freely available public database, intended as a resource for researchers studying the immune response to SARS-CoV-2, is where the repertoires were released. The samples were drawn from the first 160 participants of the ongoing ImmuneRACE study and from over 950 subjects provided by 6 global collaborators. Nearly every sample came with metadata listing a de-identified subject ID, COVID-19 status, age in years and sex. Where available, HLA class I and class II types were obtained from metadata supplied by the sample provider rather than from assay-based typing. General study outcomes and caveats: How much clinical and demographic metadata was included differed by source and by participant, and the metadata was provided uncurated.

As encoded in the germline V gene, CDR1 is SGHRS while CDR2 is YFSETQ. The junction shows trimming of 0 bases on V and 7 bases on J, plus 17 bases between the germline ends. The CDR3 sequence holds 16 residues, the cysteine and phenylalanine included. Solely the CDR3 DNA is kept, with 48 bases framed from the first base. The immunoSEQ Assay, a bias-controlled multiplex PCR, was used to amplify TCRbeta CDR3 regions from genomic DNA. For the original study's pipeline: Nucleated cell counts per sample were estimated from amplification of reference gene primers within the assay. To quantify the absolute abundance of each unique TCRbeta CDR3 rearrangement, sequence reads were collapsed and filtered. For each sample, productive Simpson clonality was calculated as the square root of Simpson's diversity index across productive rearrangements. The table comes from immuneACCESS by way of TCRdb, which keeps in-frame sequences with V and J called. Part of the clones is missing from these tables; in studies checked, under half for an unresolved V gene and the rest for unknown reasons. From that table come the V and J calls and clone size; the DNA was used to work out D and trimming. The sample includes over 150,000 clones, with 90% to 95% observed a single time. 0.45% to 0.65% of the sample is taken by the ten largest.

Collaborating institutions collected whole blood in K2EDTA tubes following their own protocols. Collaborator samples were shipped for TCRbeta analysis as frozen whole blood, isolated PBMCs, or DNA extracted from either sample type. As regards this clone: Its antigen remains unidentified. Base qualities are not provided; no much larger clone lies one nucleotide away.

The sequenced sample was peripheral blood. The source is a man aged 50 or older with acute or convalescent COVID-19. Rearrangement joined TRBV5-1 to TRBJ2-1; the best D guess is TRBD1, with 5 bases matching. The sequenced DNA: TGCGCCAGCAGCTTGGTAGGGGCTAGGGCTGGGAATGAGCAGTTCTTC. Its protein is CASSLVGARAGNEQFF.